A selection of T cell receptor beta chains follows, all from one sample in a study of blood T cell repertoires in COVID-19. This table comes from immunoSEQ multiplex PCR, and its TCRdb copy is limited to in-frame clones, with some not included. The sample holds some 180,000 clones, around 87% seen once. The specimen sequenced was PBMCs or T cells enriched from blood (not recorded which). The receptor set was obtained from a woman in her thirties or forties in a cohort exposed to, infected with or recovered from COVID-19 (not recorded which). CDR3s include the opening cysteine and the closing phenylalanine or tryptophan. D genes are given only for firm matches. Clone size, where shown, is once, few, many, or a class for clones that have expanded.

v_gene: TRBV24-1; d_gene: .; j_gene: TRBJ2-1; abundance: .; CDR3nt: TGTGCCACCAGTGATAATGGGGGGTCCCCTAGCTCCTACAATGAGCAGTTCTTC; CDR3aa: CATSDNGGSPSSYNEQFF
v_gene: TRBV28; d_gene: .; j_gene: TRBJ1-6; abundance: .; CDR3nt: TGTGCCAGCAGTTTTGCAGGTTCAGGGAATTCACCCCTCCACTTT; CDR3aa: CASSFAGSGNSPLHF
v_gene: TRBV27; d_gene: .; j_gene: TRBJ1-5; abundance: .; CDR3nt: TGTGCCAGCAGTTTATATGGTGAGCCGGGGGATCAGCCCCAGCATTTT; CDR3aa: CASSLYGEPGDQPQHF
v_gene: TRBV2; d_gene: TRBD1; j_gene: TRBJ2-7; abundance: once; CDR3nt: TGTGCCACAGGCCGGCGCGGACAGGCCTACGAGCAGTACTTC; CDR3aa: CATGRRGQAYEQYF
v_gene: TRBV11-3; d_gene: TRBD2; j_gene: TRBJ2-1; abundance: .; CDR3nt: TGTGCCAGCAGCCCGCGGGGACTAGCGGGAGGCAATGAGCAGTTCTTC; CDR3aa: CASSPRGLAGGNEQFF
v_gene: TRBV27; d_gene: .; j_gene: TRBJ2-1; abundance: .; CDR3nt: TGTGCCAGCAGTCGGTCAGGGCTGAATGAGCAGTTCTTC; CDR3aa: CASSRSGLNEQFF
v_gene: TRBV18; d_gene: TRBD1; j_gene: TRBJ2-7; abundance: .; CDR3nt: TGTGCCAGCTCACCACAAGGACAGGACGTGCCCGGCGAGCAGTACTTC; CDR3aa: CASSPQGQDVPGEQYF
v_gene: TRBV5-1; d_gene: .; j_gene: TRBJ1-2; abundance: few; CDR3nt: TGCGCCAGCAGCTTAGCTGGACAGTCCGCTAACTATGGCTACACCTTC; CDR3aa: CASSLAGQSANYGYTF
v_gene: TRBV15; d_gene: TRBD1; j_gene: TRBJ1-1; abundance: .; CDR3nt: TGTGCCACCAGCAGCCGCAGGGGGCTGAACACTGAAGCTTTCTTT; CDR3aa: CATSSRRGLNTEAFF
v_gene: TRBV6-1; d_gene: .; j_gene: TRBJ1-2; abundance: once; CDR3nt: TGTGCCAGCAGTGAAATGGGGGCAGGGCGAATCCTTGGCTACACCTTC; CDR3aa: CASSEMGAGRILGYTF
v_gene: TRBV24-1; d_gene: TRBD1; j_gene: TRBJ1-1; abundance: .; CDR3nt: TGTGCCACCCTAGGGACAGGGATACCTGAAGCTTTCTTT; CDR3aa: CATLGTGIPEAFF
v_gene: TRBV19; d_gene: .; j_gene: TRBJ1-2; abundance: .; CDR3nt: TGTGCCAGTACCGCACAGGGAAACTATGGCTACACCTTC; CDR3aa: CASTAQGNYGYTF
v_gene: TRBV4-1; d_gene: TRBD2; j_gene: TRBJ2-1; abundance: .; CDR3nt: TGCGCCAGCAGCTCCGGGACGGAGACTAGCGGGCGTCACAATGAGCAGTTCTTC; CDR3aa: CASSSGTETSGRHNEQFF
v_gene: TRBV29-1; d_gene: TRBD1; j_gene: TRBJ1-1; abundance: .; CDR3nt: TGCAGCGTTATCCGACAGGGTGCGGCTGAAGCTTTCTTT; CDR3aa: CSVIRQGAAEAFF
v_gene: TRBV4-3; d_gene: TRBD2; j_gene: TRBJ2-7; abundance: .; CDR3nt: TGCGCCAGCAGCCAAGATGGGACTAGCGGGAGGAGGGGCGAGCAGTACTTC; CDR3aa: CASSQDGTSGRRGEQYF
v_gene: TRBV4-1; d_gene: .; j_gene: TRBJ1-3; abundance: .; CDR3nt: TGCGCCAGCAGCCAAGAGGGGGGGACTGGAAACACCATATATTTT; CDR3aa: CASSQEGGTGNTIYF
v_gene: TRBV19; d_gene: TRBD2; j_gene: TRBJ2-1; abundance: few; CDR3nt: TGTGCCAGTAGTACCCGGACTAGAAGCTCCTACAATGAGCAGTTCTTC; CDR3aa: CASSTRTRSSYNEQFF
v_gene: TRBV19; d_gene: .; j_gene: TRBJ1-6; abundance: .; CDR3nt: TGTGCCAGTAGTAGGAGGGATCGTAATTCACCCCTCCACTTT; CDR3aa: CASSRRDRNSPLHF
v_gene: TRBV2; d_gene: .; j_gene: TRBJ2-1; abundance: .; CDR3nt: TGTGCCAGCAGTGAAGCAGCTTACGCGAGCTCCTACAATGAGCAGTTCTTC; CDR3aa: CASSEAAYASSYNEQFF
v_gene: TRBV13; d_gene: .; j_gene: TRBJ2-7; abundance: .; CDR3nt: TGTGCCAGCAGCTGGACAGACTCCTACGAGCAGTACTTC; CDR3aa: CASSWTDSYEQYF
v_gene: TRBV7-8; d_gene: .; j_gene: TRBJ2-1; abundance: .; CDR3nt: TGTGCCAGCAGCTCGGGACATAGCTCCTACAATGAGCAGTTCTTC; CDR3aa: CASSSGHSSYNEQFF
v_gene: TRBV6-5; d_gene: TRBD1; j_gene: TRBJ2-1; abundance: .; CDR3nt: TGTGCCAGCAGTTACTCAGGGGGCTTAGACAATGAGCAGTTCTTC; CDR3aa: CASSYSGGLDNEQFF
v_gene: TRBV29-1; d_gene: TRBD1; j_gene: TRBJ2-7; abundance: .; CDR3nt: TGCAGCGTTGAAGGGGGCTCGCAGGGGGCTGGGTACGAGCAGTACTTC; CDR3aa: CSVEGGSQGAGYEQYF
v_gene: TRBV4-1; d_gene: TRBD1; j_gene: TRBJ1-2; abundance: .; CDR3nt: TGCGCCAGCAGCCAAGAGGGGGTCGACAGGGGTGGCTACACCTTC; CDR3aa: CASSQEGVDRGGYTF
v_gene: TRBV15; d_gene: .; j_gene: TRBJ1-2; abundance: .; CDR3nt: TGTGCCACCAGCAGTGCCACTCGAGCCCTCTATGGCTACACCTTC; CDR3aa: CATSSATRALYGYTF
v_gene: TRBV27; d_gene: TRBD2; j_gene: TRBJ2-1; abundance: once; CDR3nt: TGTGCCAGCAGTCCCCGACTAGCGGGAGTGTTTAGTGAGCAGTTCTTC; CDR3aa: CASSPRLAGVFSEQFF
v_gene: TRBV7-8; d_gene: .; j_gene: TRBJ1-6; abundance: .; CDR3nt: TGTGCCAGCAGCTTAGGGGCAGGGTCTTCACCCCTCCACTTT; CDR3aa: CASSLGAGSSPLHF
v_gene: TRBV7-9; d_gene: TRBD1; j_gene: TRBJ2-5; abundance: .; CDR3nt: TGTGCCAGCAGCTTCCCCCTAGACAGGGTCCAAGAGACCCAGTACTTC; CDR3aa: CASSFPLDRVQETQYF
v_gene: TRBV6-2/TRBV6-3; d_gene: TRBD2; j_gene: TRBJ2-1; abundance: .; CDR3nt: TGTGCCAGCAGTTACTCGAGATCGTTCGCGGGAGATAGGAATGAGCAGTTCTTC; CDR3aa: CASSYSRSFAGDRNEQFF
v_gene: TRBV7-6; d_gene: .; j_gene: TRBJ1-2; abundance: .; CDR3nt: TGTGCCAGCAGCTCCAGGGGAGCTAACTATGGCTACACCTTC; CDR3aa: CASSSRGANYGYTF
v_gene: TRBV13; d_gene: .; j_gene: TRBJ2-5; abundance: .; CDR3nt: TGTGCCAGCAGCTCTAGGGAGGACTGGGGTGAGTCGGAGACCCAGTACTTC; CDR3aa: CASSSREDWGESETQYF